The source of this T cell receptor (beta chain) is a study of low-dose radiotherapy and immunotherapy resistance in tumors. TRAV- and TRBV-specific primers, spanning alpha and beta chains, primed first-strand cDNA. TCR amplification ran 15 to 20 PCR cycles using constant-region and V-primer adapter primers. By in vitro transcription, the isolated mRNA was amplified. Each CDR3 protein is one row after TCRdb ran MiXCR on the reads. The sample shows approximately 84,000 distinct CDR3 sequences, about a sixth of them seen only once. A remark on this clonotype: A far larger clone is off by one base, so a read error is likely.

This sample's time point: after trial treatment. Stated treatment: LDRT plus nivolumab, ipilimumab, low-dose cyclophosphamide and aspirin (RACIN trial). This sample comprised PBMCs, obtained after low-dose radiotherapy plus immunotherapy. The clonotype was recovered from a male donor with prostate cancer.

DNA for the CDR3: TGTGCCAGCAGTGTCGTGGGTACGGCCCACGAGCAGTACTTC. This encodes CASSVVGTAHEQYF. The rearrangement links TRBV6-8 to TRBJ2-7; D is unresolved. The CDR3 loop spans 14 amino acids. V was trimmed by 5 bases and J by 5 bases, leaving 16 bases between them. Germline V lookup: CDR1 MNHGY, CDR2 SAAAGT.